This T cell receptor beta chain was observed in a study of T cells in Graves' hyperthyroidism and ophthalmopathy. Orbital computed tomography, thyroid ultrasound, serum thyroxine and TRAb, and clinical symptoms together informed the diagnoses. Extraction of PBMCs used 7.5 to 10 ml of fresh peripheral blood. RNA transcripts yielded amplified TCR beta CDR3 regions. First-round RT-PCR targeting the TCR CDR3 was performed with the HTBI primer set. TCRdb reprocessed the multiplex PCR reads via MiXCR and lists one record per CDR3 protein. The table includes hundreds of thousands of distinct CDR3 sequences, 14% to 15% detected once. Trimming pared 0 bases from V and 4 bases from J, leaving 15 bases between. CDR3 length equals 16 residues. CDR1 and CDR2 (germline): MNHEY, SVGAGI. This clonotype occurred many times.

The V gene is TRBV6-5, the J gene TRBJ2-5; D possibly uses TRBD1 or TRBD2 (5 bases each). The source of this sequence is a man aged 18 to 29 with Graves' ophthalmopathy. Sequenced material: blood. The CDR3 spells CASSYSGTSRRETQYF. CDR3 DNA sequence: TGTGCCAGCAGTTACTCGGGGACCTCCAGGCGAGAGACCCAGTACTTC.